This TCR beta chain was observed in a study of breast tumors, draining lymph nodes, adjacent tissues. Whole-study findings and limits: Tumor repertoires ranked between lymph nodes and nontumor tissue in diversity, with V and J gene preferences.

TCRdb redid the calling of the multiplex PCR reads with MiXCR, one entry per CDR3 protein. The sample records 150,000 to 200,000 distinct CDR3 sequences, 25% to 40% being singletons. The CDR3 spans 12 residues. Trimming removed 4 bases from V and 4 bases from J, with 8 bases in between. The lymph nodes were axillary draining lymph nodes from breast cancer patients. A note on this clonotype: Its target is not known. This may be a read error, as it is one base from a much larger clone.

The material sequenced was axillary lymph node tissue. This chain uses TRBV12-3 or TRBV12-4 with TRBJ2-7; no definite D call. The clonotype comes from a female donor with breast cancer. Some clones in this sample may be carry-over from other donors' samples. As DNA, the CDR3 is TGTGCCAGCAGTTCAGTGGTTTACGAGCAGTACTTC. Encoded protein: CASSSVVYEQYF.